This paragraph reports one T cell receptor (beta chain). This sample stems from a study of blood T cell repertoires in COVID-19. Across the whole study: The United States, Italy and Spain supplied acute and convalescent COVID-19 samples. T cells, B-cell-depleted T cells, or PBMCs supplied cDNA or gDNA.

Deletions cut 0 bases from V and 7 bases from J, with 13 bases between. CDR1 is GTSNPN, CDR2 SVGIG, per germline (reference sequence). There are 14 residues in the CDR3. Per the original data handling: For nucleated cells, counts were estimated from reference gene primer amplification. Assay: immunoSEQ multiplex PCR; the TCRdb copy retains only in-frame clones and omits some. V, J and clone size derive from that table, while D and trimming were established from the DNA sequence. Of approximately 270,000 clones listed, approximately 83% are singletons. The gene calls are TRBV30 and TRBJ1-5; D is uncertain. This sequence originates from a woman aged 70-85 years with acute or convalescent COVID-19. The sample consisted of peripheral blood. The CDR3, as DNA: TGTGCCTGGAGTGTACTGGCAGGCCAACAGCCCCAGCATTTT. Amino acid sequence: CAWSVLAGQQPQHF.